The 26 T cell receptor beta chains given below trace back to one sample, sequenced in a study of blood T cell repertoires in COVID-19. Method: immunoSEQ multiplex PCR; TCRdb's copy keeps in-frame clones and lacks some. Of about 150,000 clones listed, 65% to 85% are singletons. Sequencing was done on a sample of peripheral blood. All receptors derive from a woman of 80 years or more with acute or convalescent COVID-19.

The V and J genes are TRBV5-6 and TRBJ2-1; TRBD2 matches at 11 bases. Germline V gene sequence: CDR1 SGHDT, CDR2 YYEEEE. The CDR3 loop spans 15 amino acids. The ends lost 4 bases at V and 2 bases at J; junction bases unmatched: 2. The CDR3 region has the DNA TGTGCCAGCAGCAGACTAGCGGGGACCTACAATGAGCAGTTCTTC. Its translation: CASSRLAGTYNEQFF.

The chain has TRBV6-5 and TRBJ1-2; 9 positions match TRBD1. V gave up 6 bases and J gave up 2 bases; unmatched junction bases: 4. Germline CDR1 is MNHEY and CDR2 is SVGAGI. This CDR3 is built from 14 residues. DNA of the CDR3: TGTGCCAGCAGAGCCGGGACAGGGAACTATGGCTACACCTTC. The encoded protein is CASRAGTGNYGYTF.

The rearrangement uses TRBV29-1 and TRBJ2-3; perhaps TRBD2 as D (6 bases). V was shortened by 2 bases and J by 4 bases, with 13 bases between the two germline ends. The CDR3 extends over 14 amino acids. From germline, CDR1 is SQVTM and CDR2 ANQGSEA. This chain's CDR3 is CSVESESGADTQYF. The DNA of the CDR3 is TGCAGCGTTGAATCGGAGTCGGGGGCAGATACGCAGTATTTT.

The genes are TRBV2 and TRBJ2-3; 10 nucleotides agree with TRBD1. Per the germline V gene, CDR1 is SNHLY and CDR2 is FYNNEI. CDR3 length: 16 amino acids. V was pared by 8 bases and J by 0 bases, with 8 bases of the junction left unmatched. This CDR3 reads CASLQWGQGSTDTQYF. CDR3 coding DNA: TGTGCCAGCCTACAATGGGGACAGGGGAGCACAGATACGCAGTATTTT.

This rearrangement joins TRBV10-3 to TRBJ1-6, with D possibly TRBD1 on 5 matching bases. V was clipped by 2 bases and J by 10 bases, with 12 bases between them. CDR3 length equals 14 residues. Germline values: CDR1 ENHRY, CDR2 SYGVKD. The CDR3 loop reads CAISEGQGGSPLHF. The CDR3 DNA is TGTGCCATCAGTGAGGGGCAGGGTGGCTCACCCCTCCACTTT.

Only one count was recorded for this clone. The chain employs TRBV11-2 and TRBJ2-3; 13 nucleotides agree with TRBD2. The CDR3 totals 15 residues. The germline V gene has CDR1 SGHAT and CDR2 FQNNGV. The J segment lost 4 bases and the V segment lost 7 bases, leaving 5 bases of the junction unmatched. This CDR3 is CASTATSGRPDTQYF. CDR3 DNA: TGTGCCAGCACCGCGACTAGCGGGAGGCCAGATACGCAGTATTTT.

A few counts support this clone. The rearrangement links TRBV6-5 to TRBJ1-1; the D gene is possibly TRBD1 (5 bases). Germline V gene sequence: CDR1 MNHEY, CDR2 SVGAGI. This CDR3 is built from 15 residues. The V end lost 0 bases, the J end lost 1 base, and 9 bases lay between the germline ends. The CDR3 spells CASSYSGLQNTEAFF. For the CDR3, the DNA is TGTGCCAGCAGTTACTCGGGGCTACAGAACACTGAAGCTTTCTTT.

The chain is built from TRBV6-5 and TRBJ1-1; no clear D gene. CDR1 MNHEY and CDR2 SVGAGI come from the germline V gene. The V and J ends lost 6 bases and 4 bases respectively, with 9 bases between them. The CDR3 contains 12 residues. CDR3 nucleotide sequence: TGTGCCAGCAGGTCGGGTCTCACTGAAGCTTTCTTT. Protein: CASRSGLTEAFF.

This clone has a single count. The V and J genes are TRBV18 and TRBJ1-1; D not certain. CDR3 length equals 13 residues. Germline V CDR1 and CDR2: KGHSH, LQKENI. Between the trimmed V and J ends, which lost 2 bases and 8 bases, there was a span of 12 bases. The CDR3 is CASSPYTKREAFF. CDR3 coding DNA: TGTGCCAGCTCACCATATACGAAGAGAGAAGCTTTCTTT.

This rearrangement joins TRBV7-7 to TRBJ1-1; D is perhaps TRBD1 (6 bases). The CDR3 consists of 14 residues. Trimming removed 5 bases at V and 5 bases at J, with 15 bases between. The germline V gene encodes CDR1 SSHAT and CDR2 FNYEAQ (reference sequence). CDR3 residues: CASSQGGGRTEAFF. DNA for the CDR3: TGTGCCAGCAGCCAAGGGGGAGGGAGGACTGAAGCTTTCTTT.

The chain combines TRBV6-2 or TRBV6-3 with TRBJ2-7; TRBD2 matches 8 bases. After removal of 5 bases from V and 3 bases from J, the junction contained 12 bases not matched to a gene. From germline, CDR1 is MNHEY and CDR2 SVGEGT. The CDR3 covers 16 residues. In nucleotides, the CDR3 is TGTGCCAGCAGTCCCTCTGGCTGGACTAGCTTCTACGAGCAGTACTTC. This gives the protein CASSPSGWTSFYEQYF.

CDR3 coding DNA: TGTGCCTGGAGTGTCTACCGCCCGTCGGGCACCGGGGAGCTGTTTTTT. Protein product: CAWSVYRPSGTGELFF. V is TRBV30 and J is TRBJ2-2; D remains unclear. V gave up 0 bases and J gave up 4 bases, with 15 bases separating them. This CDR3 contains 16 residues. CDR1 and CDR2 from the germline V gene are GTSNPN and SVGIG (reference sequence).

The V call is TRBV2, the J call TRBJ1-1; 7 positions match TRBD1. After removal of 3 bases from V and 9 bases from J, the junction contained 7 bases not matched to a gene. There are 13 residues in the CDR3. Germline CDR1 and CDR2: SNHLY and FYNNEI. The CDR3: CASSDPDRAQAFF. The CDR3 DNA reads as TGTGCCAGCAGTGACCCAGACAGGGCCCAAGCTTTCTTT.

The chain links TRBV30 to TRBJ2-5, with 8 nucleotides matching TRBD2. The CDR3 has 12 amino acids. Germline V gene data show CDR1 as GTSNPN and CDR2 as SVGIG (reference sequence). V was clipped by 5 bases and J by 1 base; unmatched bases: 0. The CDR3 DNA reads TGTGCCTGGGGGACTAGCCAAGAGACCCAGTACTTC. This sequence encodes CAWGTSQETQYF.

The rearrangement uses TRBV27 and TRBJ2-6; possible D gene TRBD2, 5 bases. Germline values: CDR1 MNHEY, CDR2 SMNVEV (reference sequence). The CDR3 extends over 16 amino acids. V was trimmed by 10 bases and J by 3 bases, leaving 19 bases between them. The CDR3 nucleotides are TGTGCCACCCGCCGGGAAACAACGCGTGGGGCCAACGTCCTGACTTTC. It codes for CATRRETTRGANVLTF. Full variable domain (outside the CDR3, taken from reference TRBV27 and TRBJ2-6): EAQVTQNPRYLITVTGKKLTVTCSQNMNHEYMSWYRQDPGLGLRQIYYSMNVEVTDKGDVPEGYKVSRKEKRNFPLILESPSPNQTSLYFCATRRETTRGANVLTFGAGSRLTVL.

The chain carries TRBV12-5 and TRBJ1-6; D unclear. CDR1 and CDR2 from the germline V gene are LGHNT and FRNRAP. There are 18 residues in the CDR3. The ends were cut back, 2 bases at V and 0 bases at J, with 14 bases in the middle. The CDR3 region is CASGLLATSSSYNSPLHF. In DNA, the CDR3 is TGTGCTAGTGGTTTGTTAGCCACTTCGAGCTCCTATAATTCACCCCTCCACTTT.

The V and J genes are TRBV4-2 and TRBJ1-4; 8 bases are shared with TRBD1. There are 18 residues in the CDR3. The V segment lost 4 bases and the J segment 0 bases; nucleotides outside the gene matches: 10. Germline V gene lookup returns CDR1 LGHNA and CDR2 YNFKEQ. CDR3 nucleotides: TGTGCCAGCAGCCCTGGACAGGGCCGACTCGCAACTAATGAAAAACTGTTTTTT. This codes for CASSPGQGRLATNEKLFF.

V usage is TRBV19 and J usage is TRBJ2-1, with 8 positions matching TRBD2. The V gene's germline CDR1 is LNHDA and CDR2 SQIVND (reference sequence). This CDR3 spans 14 amino acids. Trimming at V came to 6 bases and at J to 4 bases, leaving 5 bases not matched to a gene. The CDR3 protein is CASRVSGSYNEQFF. The DNA of the CDR3 is TGTGCCAGTAGGGTAAGCGGGAGTTACAATGAGCAGTTCTTC.

This chain links TRBV7-2 with TRBJ1-5; D call uncertain. This CDR3 has 12 residues. The V gene's germline CDR1 is SGHTA and CDR2 FQGNSA. V lost 1 base to trimming and J lost 7 bases, with 5 bases between them. CDR3 DNA: TGTGCCAGCAGCTTAGTTGGCCAGCCCCAGCATTTT. It specifies CASSLVGQPQHF.

The rearrangement uses TRBV6-5 and TRBJ2-1, with 14 bases that match TRBD2. The CDR3 is made up of 16 amino acids. V dropped 4 bases and J dropped 9; count of bases not matched to a gene: 8. CDR1 is MNHEY and CDR2 is SVGAGI in the germline V gene. In nucleotides, the CDR3 is TGTGCCAGCAGTTTACACGGACTAGCGGGAGGAGCTGAGCAGTTCTTC. Amino acids: CASSLHGLAGGAEQFF.

The V call is TRBV18, the J call TRBJ1-4; 7 positions agree with TRBD1. Germline-derived CDR1 and CDR2 are KGHSH and LQKENI. The CDR3 covers 17 residues. Unmatched junction bases numbered 9, after V lost 5 bases and J lost 0 bases. The CDR3 DNA follows: TGTGCCAGCTCAGCAACAGGGGCCTATGCAACTAATGAAAAACTGTTTTTT. Translation: CASSATGAYATNEKLFF.

This rearrangement joins TRBV15 to TRBJ1-4; TRBD1 aligns across 9 bases. This CDR3 comprises 14 residues. Per germline, CDR1 LNHNV and CDR2 YYDKDF (reference sequence). J was trimmed by 8 bases and V by 4 bases; bases with no gene match: 5. The DNA for the CDR3 is TGTGCCACCAGCACGGGACAGGGTGACGAAAAACTGTTTTTT. Translation gives CATSTGQGDEKLFF.

V is TRBV19 and J is TRBJ1-5, with D maybe TRBD1 (6 bases). The V gene's germline CDR1 is LNHDA and CDR2 SQIVND (reference sequence). The CDR3 has 18 residues. Trimming took off 6 bases at V and 0 bases at J, with 21 bases between the two ends. The CDR3 DNA follows: TGTGCCAGTAGCCTCTTAGGGAGGGGACAATATAGCAATCAGCCCCAGCATTTT. This encodes CASSLLGRGQYSNQPQHF.

In its sample, this clone was seen a few times. This sequence joins TRBV2 and TRBJ1-2, with 8 bases aligning to TRBD1. The CDR3 is 11 amino acids. CDR1 and CDR2 from the germline V gene are SNHLY and FYNNEI. Trimming removed 9 bases from V and 7 bases from J; junction bases left unmatched: 4. The CDR3 reads CASSTGAGYTF. In nucleotides, the CDR3 is TGTGCCAGTTCGACAGGGGCTGGCTACACCTTC.

This sequence joins TRBV30 and TRBJ1-1, with 9 positions matching TRBD1. Germline CDR1 is GTSNPN and CDR2 is SVGIG (reference sequence). This CDR3 comprises 13 residues. V was clipped by 1 base and J by 10 bases; unmatched bases: 7. The CDR3 sequence is CAWSGGQGGAAFF. The CDR3 bases are TGTGCCTGGAGTGGGGGACAGGGTGGTGCAGCTTTCTTT.

This chain connects TRBV30 to TRBJ2-1; 9 nucleotides align to TRBD2. This CDR3 comprises 15 residues. V dropped 3 bases and J dropped 2; count of bases not matched to a gene: 5. Germline CDR1 GTSNPN, CDR2 SVGIG (reference sequence). CDR3 sequence: CAWRVRLAAYNEQFF. The CDR3, as DNA: TGTGCCTGGAGAGTGAGACTAGCGGCCTACAATGAGCAGTTCTTC.